This T cell receptor beta chain was profiled in a study of T-cell reconstitution after alpha-beta-depleted transplantation in children (dated by TCRdb to 2016 to 2018). General notes on the study: The study quantitatively tracked T-cell immune reconstitution after TCRalphabeta/CD19-depleted allogeneic hematopoietic cell transplantation in children using TCR repertoire profiling.

For CDR1 and CDR2, the germline V gene lists MDHEN and SYDVKM. Here V drops 2 bases and J drops 10 bases, and the junction holds 6 bases not matched to any gene. Measured from the cysteine to the phenylalanine, the CDR3 is 13 residues long. Only the CDR3 region is kept as DNA, spanning 39 bases read in frame from base 1. The library was generated by PCR. For sequencing, an Illumina HiSeq 2500 was employed. To normalize quantification of the TCRbeta repertoire, the TCR libraries were built with molecular barcoding that relied on unique molecular identifiers. TCRdb passed the public sequencing reads through fastp at Q25 and MiXCR, retaining productive beta sequences. Each CDR3 protein appears once, grouped with its most common genes and DNA. Here the sample has more than 550,000 distinct CDR3 sequences; roughly a tenth occur a single time. The ten largest clones capture roughly 4% of the sample. There are a few counts of this clonotype. Its specific antigen is unknown. Base qualities are not at hand, and no much larger clone is one base apart.

This clonotype originated in a human donor who donated a stem cell graft to a child with acute myeloid leukemia. Sample: PBMCs from the stem cell graft donor, taken from the stem cell graft. This chain is built from TRBV28 and TRBJ1-1, with 8 bases matching TRBD1. The CDR3 reads CASSLQGGTGAFF. In nucleotides, the sequence is TGTGCCAGCAGTTTACAAGGGGGGACAGGAGCTTTCTTT.